This T cell receptor (beta chain) was documented in a study of OX40 agonist ivuxolimab in advanced cancers. Some background on the complete study: Ivuxolimab, which targeted the costimulatory receptor OX40 (CD134), was an agonistic, fully human IgG2 monoclonal antibody. Intravenous ivuxolimab was administered to patients every 2 weeks at six dose levels: 0.01, 0.1, 0.3, 1.5, 3 and 10 mg/kg. Among the roughly 52 dose-escalation patients, about 20 had hepatocellular carcinoma, roughly 15 melanoma, 9 renal cell carcinoma and 9 head and neck cancer. A male proportion of nearly 85% and a mean age of 60 years, ranging from 23 to 79, were recorded for the dose-escalation cohort. Prior anti-PD-1, anti-PD-L1 or anti-CTLA-4 therapy was permitted, and roughly two fifths of dose-escalation patients had received checkpoint inhibitors. Partial responses were achieved by three dose-escalation patients, of whom one had hepatocellular carcinoma and two had cutaneous melanoma. Peripheral TCRbeta sequencing aimed to test whether ivuxolimab altered TCR sequence diversity and caused clonal T-cell expansion. The paper covers the monotherapy dose-escalation part of the phase I ivuxolimab trial, which included N ≈ 50 patients. What the authors observed across the whole study: On average, CD8+ T cells showed more expanded clones than CD4+ T cells after ivuxolimab. Low levels of normalized T-cell clonal expansion were also seen in some patients who did not respond. Which antigens the clonally expanded peripheral T cells were specific for was not determined. At doses from 0.1 to 3.0 mg/kg, clonal expansion was seen in both CD4+ and CD8+ blood T cells between baseline and week 6. In the 0.1-3.0 mg/kg groups, partial responders had among the lowest normalized peripheral clonal expansion, particularly in CD8+ T cells.

The trial excluded patients who had a history of autoimmune disease or were on systemic immunosuppression. Peripheral blood for TCR sequencing was collected from all dose cohorts at baseline, on cycle 4 day 1, and on cycle 7 day 1. Samples were obtained from an open-label, multicenter, first-in-human phase I dose-escalation trial of ivuxolimab. The trial enrolled adults with locally advanced or metastatic head and neck squamous cell, hepatocellular, melanoma or renal cell carcinoma. Before TCR sequencing, CD4+ T cells and CD8+ T cells were sorted from peripheral blood as separate populations. For this clone: The antigen it binds to is not known. Per-base qualities were not stored, and no clone one base away is much larger.

Genomic DNA was isolated from the sorted cells so that the TCRbeta CDR3 region could be sequenced. TCRbeta CDR3 regions were sequenced using the immunoSEQ Assay. The table comes from immuneACCESS by way of TCRdb, which keeps in-frame sequences with V and J called. Part of the clones is missing from these tables; in studies checked, under half for an unresolved V gene and the rest for unknown reasons. The table for this sample lists about 14,000 clones; about 90% of them were counted only once. The ten largest clonotypes hold about 23% of the sample. The sequence came from an adult with an advanced solid tumor such as melanoma, head and neck, liver or kidney cancer. The sample was CD4+ or CD8+ T cells sorted from blood, taken in a trial of the OX40 agonist ivuxolimab.

The CDR3 region: CASSLTEGRNYGYTF. The DNA sequence is as follows: TGTGCCAGCAGCTTAACCGAAGGACGGAACTATGGCTACACCTTC. The V and J segments used are TRBV7-6 and TRBJ1-2, with the D gene not confidently named. V is clipped by 2 bases and J by 2 bases, and the sequence between their germline boundaries is 12 bases long. CDR1 SGHVS and CDR2 FNYEAQ were looked up in the germline V gene. From the cysteine up to the phenylalanine, the CDR3 has a length of 15 residues. The kept DNA is CDR3 alone, 45 bases in frame from the first base.